The entry below gives a single T cell receptor (beta chain) sequence along with its context. What it binds is unknown. This specimen belongs to a study of ipilimumab plus nivolumab after autologous stem cell transplantation. Turning to the study itself: Median doses per patient: roughly five ipilimumab, 7 to 9 nivolumab. The DLBCL cohort had primary refractory and relapsed disease, with 18-month progression-free survival of about 86% and 29%. Points from the study as a whole: The authors say TCR, Treg and microbiome findings warrant further study.

Repertoires were generated with immunoSEQ multiplex PCR, while TCRdb's copy carries only in-frame clones and drops some. The sample carries over 80,000 clones, around 80% recorded once. Through week 26, nivolumab 3 mg/kg IV was given weeks 1, 4, 7, 10, then biweekly. V was shortened by 0 bases and J by 2 bases, with 5 bases between the two germline ends. Germline V gene data show CDR1 as SGHNT and CDR2 as YENEEA. The CDR3 loop spans 13 amino acids. The rearrangement joins TRBV11-3 to TRBJ2-7; D is ambiguous. The receptor comes from a male donor with diffuse large B-cell lymphoma. The sequences come from PBMCs, collected in a trial of ipilimumab plus nivolumab as post-transplant consolidation. The CDR3 coding sequence is TGTGCCAGCAGCTTAGACCGGACCTACGAGCAGTACTTC. Amino acids: CASSLDRTYEQYF. Full variable domain (missing parts from reference TRBV11-3 and TRBJ2-7): EAGVVQSPRYKIIEKKQPVAFWCNPISGHNTLYWYLQNLGQGPELLIRYENEEAVDDSQLPKDRFSAERLKGVDSTLKIQPAELGDSAVYLCASSLDRTYEQYFGPGTRLTVT.